The 9 T cell receptor beta chains listed next were all sequenced from one sample in a study of control samples from healthy donors and cancer patients. Some clones are missing from TCRdb's copy, which holds only in-frame ones; the method was immunoSEQ multiplex PCR. Of about 150,000 clones detected, approximately 93% appear once; the ten largest clones hold about 5.8%. The sample consisted of blood. The source of these receptors is a man younger than 35 in good health.

In this sample, this clone turned up once. The chain is built from TRBV24-1 and TRBJ2-2, with D possibly being TRBD2 (5 bases). The V gene lost 10 bases and the J gene lost 6 bases, with 11 bases spanning the gap. This CDR3 spans 12 amino acids. The germline gives CDR1 KGHDR, CDR2 SFDVKD. The CDR3, as DNA: TGTGCCACGAGCGGCATTTCCGGGGAGCTGTTTTTT. This codes for CATSGISGELFF.

The chain uses TRBV5-4 and TRBJ2-7, with D perhaps TRBD1 or TRBD2 (6 bases each). Germline CDR1 and CDR2: SGHNT and YYREEE (reference sequence). V lost 1 base and J lost 6, with 11 bases in between. The CDR3 is made up of 13 amino acids. CDR3 sequence: CASSLRKGGEQYF. The CDR3 coding sequence is TGTGCCAGCAGCTTGAGGAAGGGGGGCGAGCAGTACTTC.

V usage is TRBV5-1 and J usage is TRBJ1-2; 9 bases map to TRBD1. Germline V gives CDR1 SGHRS, CDR2 YFSETQ. V dropped 0 bases and J dropped 4; count of bases not matched to a gene: 4. The CDR3 has 15 residues. The CDR3 DNA sequence: TGCGCCAGCAGCTTGGAGACAGGGGGGGCCTATGGCTACACCTTC. The encoded protein is CASSLETGGAYGYTF.

The rearrangement uses TRBV30 and TRBJ1-2; D ambiguous. Germline V gives CDR1 GTSNPN, CDR2 SVGIG (reference sequence). The CDR3 length is 13 residues. The V end lost 4 bases, the J end lost 10 bases, and 19 bases lay between the germline ends. The chain's CDR3 is CAWTLISFGAYTF. The CDR3 DNA follows: TGTGCCTGGACTCTAATAAGTTTTGGCGCCTACACCTTC.

This clone has only one observation. This chain connects TRBV18 to TRBJ2-1; TRBD1 matches at 7 bases. J lost 4 bases, V lost 3 bases, and 3 bases had no gene match. CDR3 length: 14 residues. CDR1 is KGHSH and CDR2 is LQKENI in the germline V gene. In DNA, the CDR3 is TGTGCCAGCTCACCCGGGACAGCTTACAATGAGCAGTTCTTC. This gives the protein CASSPGTAYNEQFF.

The V and J genes are TRBV6-1 and TRBJ1-5; D gene uncertain. The V end lost 3 bases, the J end lost 4 bases, and 4 bases lay between the germline ends. The length of the CDR3 is 12 residues. CDR1 and CDR2 (germline): MNHNS, SASEGT. CDR3 protein: CASSDPNQPQHF. The CDR3 DNA reads as TGTGCCAGCAGTGACCCGAATCAGCCCCAGCATTTT.

The rearrangement uses TRBV28 and TRBJ2-2, with 9 bases aligning to TRBD2. The CDR3 has 15 amino acids. The germline gives CDR1 MDHEN, CDR2 SYDVKM. Trimming at V came to 0 bases and at J to 5 bases, leaving 1 base not matched to a gene. CDR3 loop: CASSLWLAGTGELFF. DNA of the CDR3: TGTGCCAGCAGTTTATGGCTAGCGGGGACCGGGGAGCTGTTTTTT.

The V and J genes are TRBV15 and TRBJ2-7; 7 bases are a match to TRBD1. Germline V gene sequence: CDR1 LNHNV, CDR2 YYDKDF (reference sequence). CDR3 length: 15 residues. Losses at the gene ends were 4 bases for V and 3 bases for J; bases not matched to a gene: 9. CDR3 in amino acids: CATSKATGDLYEQYF. In DNA, the CDR3 is TGTGCCACCAGCAAAGCAACAGGGGACCTCTACGAGCAGTACTTC.

The chain combines TRBV6-5 with TRBJ1-2; D remains ambiguous. This CDR3 is 14 amino acids long. CDR1 is MNHEY, CDR2 SVGAGI, per germline. Trimming took 6 bases from V and 2 from J, leaving 13 bases between them. CDR3 bases: TGTGCCAGCAGGTCCGCAGGATCCAACTATGGCTACACCTTC. Translating it yields CASRSAGSNYGYTF.